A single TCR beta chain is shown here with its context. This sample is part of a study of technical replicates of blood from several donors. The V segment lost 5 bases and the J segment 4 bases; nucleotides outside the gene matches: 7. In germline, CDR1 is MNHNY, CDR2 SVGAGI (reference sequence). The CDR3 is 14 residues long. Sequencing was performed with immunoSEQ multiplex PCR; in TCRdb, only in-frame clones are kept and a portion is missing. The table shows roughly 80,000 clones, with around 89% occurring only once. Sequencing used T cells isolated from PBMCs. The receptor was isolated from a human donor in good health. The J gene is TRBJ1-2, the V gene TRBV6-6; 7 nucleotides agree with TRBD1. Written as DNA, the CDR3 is TGTGCCAGCAGTACAGGGGTTGGAGGCTATGGCTACACCTTC. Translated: CASSTGVGGYGYTF.